These 30 T cell receptor beta chains share one sample of origin, sequenced in a study of identical twins. Each CDR3 protein is one row after TCRdb ran MiXCR on the 5' RACE reads. Here the sample spans approximately 240,000 distinct CDR3 sequences, around an eighth being singletons. The sequenced sample consisted of memory (CD45RO+) T cells sorted from blood. The receptors originated from a young woman in good health.

In its sample, this clonotype was seen many times. The V and J genes are TRBV7-6 and TRBJ2-1; D unclear. The V gene lost 1 base and the J gene lost 4 bases, with 5 bases spanning the gap. CDR1 and CDR2 from the germline V gene are SGHVS and FNYEAQ. The CDR3 loop spans 13 amino acids. The CDR3 DNA follows: TGTGCCAGCAGCTTAGACAGATACAATGAGCAGTTCTTC. The encoded protein is CASSLDRYNEQFF.

V and J are TRBV25-1 and TRBJ2-3; 10 nucleotides line up with TRBD2. V lost 5 bases to trimming and J lost 2 bases; unmatched junction nucleotides: 10. Per the germline V gene, CDR1 is MGHDK and CDR2 is SYGVNS. The CDR3 is 17 amino acids. CDR3 amino acids: CASSTTSGAFPTDTQYF. CDR3 DNA sequence: TGTGCCAGCAGTACTACTAGCGGGGCTTTTCCCACAGATACGCAGTATTTT.

This clonotype was seen a handful of times. The chain recombines TRBV3-1 with TRBJ2-3; D is uncertain. Germline-derived CDR1 and CDR2 are LGHDT and YNNKEL (reference sequence). Trimming shortened V by 2 bases and J by 4 bases, and 13 bases separated the two germline ends. The CDR3 covers 15 residues. The CDR3 here is CASSQRPHPSDTQYF. Written as DNA, the CDR3 is TGTGCCAGCAGCCAAAGGCCACACCCTTCAGATACGCAGTATTTT.

This clonotype came up a few times. The J gene is TRBJ2-7, the V gene TRBV20-1; 7 bases are shared with TRBD1. V gave up 2 bases and J gave up 5 bases; unmatched junction bases: 9. Germline-derived CDR1 and CDR2 are DFQATT and SNEGSKA (reference sequence). The CDR3 extends over 14 amino acids. CDR3: CSARPRSDRDEQYF. CDR3 DNA sequence: TGCAGTGCTAGACCCCGAAGTGACAGGGACGAGCAGTACTTC.

The chain has TRBV10-3 and TRBJ1-3; D may be TRBD1 (5 bases). Germline loops: CDR1 ENHRY, CDR2 SYGVKD. Trimming shortened V by 2 bases and J by 6 bases, and 14 bases separated the two germline ends. This CDR3 spans 15 amino acids. DNA for the CDR3: TGTGCCATCAGTGAGGAGGGGATACGAGAAAACACCATATATTTT. It encodes CAISEEGIRENTIYF.

The rearrangement uses TRBV5-6 and TRBJ1-6, with a tentative D call TRBD1 (5 bases). V was trimmed by 2 bases and J by 5 bases, leaving 11 bases between them. CDR3 length: 15 amino acids. The germline CDR1 and CDR2 sequences are SGHDT and YYEEEE. DNA for the CDR3: TGTGCCAGCAGCTTATCCCCGGGGGATAATTCACCCCTCCACTTT. Amino acids: CASSLSPGDNSPLHF.

This rearrangement joins TRBV5-1 to TRBJ2-7; 7 bases map to TRBD1. Germline trimming cut 5 bases from V and 6 bases from J; bases unmatched to any gene: 11. Germline CDR1 and CDR2: SGHRS and YFSETQ. This CDR3 comprises 14 residues. CDR3 in amino acids: CASRDPSGGGEQYF. The CDR3 coding sequence is TGCGCCAGCAGGGACCCCTCAGGGGGTGGCGAGCAGTACTTC.

The gene calls are TRBV20-1 and TRBJ2-6, with a possible D match to TRBD1 (5 bases). CDR1 is DFQATT, CDR2 SNEGSKA, per germline (reference sequence). There are 17 residues in the CDR3. Deletions cut 0 bases from V and 2 bases from J, with 14 bases between. CDR3 loop: CSARDRARVAGANVLTF. The DNA of the CDR3 is TGCAGTGCTAGAGATAGGGCCAGGGTTGCTGGGGCCAACGTCCTGACTTTC.

The CDR3: CASSLGLVGNEQFF. The CDR3 DNA sequence: TGTGCCAGCAGCTTGGGACTAGTTGGCAATGAGCAGTTCTTC. The chain recombines TRBV7-3 with TRBJ2-1, with 8 nucleotides matching TRBD2. Germline CDR1 and CDR2: SGHTA and FQGTGA. V lost 3 bases and J lost 6; bases outside the gene matches: 4. The CDR3 runs to 14 residues.

In its sample, this clonotype was seen a few times. The chain couples TRBV6-5 to TRBJ2-7, with D uncertain. Germline CDR1 and CDR2: MNHEY and SVGAGI. V was cut by 0 bases and J by 8 bases, with 11 bases left in between. The CDR3 runs to 13 residues. DNA for the CDR3: TGTGCCAGCAGTTACTCGATCGGTACTAAGCAGTACTTC. It codes for CASSYSIGTKQYF.

V and J are TRBV7-9 and TRBJ2-7, with 9 bases identical to TRBD2. This CDR3 is built from 14 residues. CDR1 and CDR2 (germline): SEHNR, FQNEAQ (reference sequence). The V and J ends lost 2 bases and 6 bases, in that order; junction bases with no gene match: 5. The CDR3 region is CASSLSRGGAEQYF. CDR3 in DNA: TGTGCCAGCAGCTTATCGCGCGGGGGGGCCGAGCAGTACTTC.

The chain uses TRBV7-6 and TRBJ2-3; D may be TRBD2 (5 bases). This CDR3 is built from 18 residues. Germline V gene lookup returns CDR1 SGHVS and CDR2 FNYEAQ. V lost 4 bases to trimming and J lost 7 bases, with 27 bases between them. CDR3 nucleotides: TGTGCCAGCAGCTCCACTCGGTGGGAGCCGCCGCACCCAAATACGCAGTATTTT. It specifies CASSSTRWEPPHPNTQYF.

This clonotype was detected only a few times. V and J are TRBV6-5 and TRBJ1-2; 7 bases agree with TRBD1. Germline V CDR1 and CDR2: MNHEY, SVGAGI. The CDR3 sequence is 17 residues long. V trimming: 0 bases; J trimming: 7 bases; junction bases outside the gene matches: 14. The CDR3 here is CASSYSQDRSLYGGYTF. DNA for the CDR3: TGTGCCAGCAGTTACTCGCAGGACAGGTCTTTATACGGTGGCTACACCTTC.

This chain uses TRBV4-2 with TRBJ2-7, with D unresolved. The CDR3 has 13 amino acids. The germline gives CDR1 LGHNA, CDR2 YNFKEQ. V was clipped by 1 base and J by 5 bases, with 9 bases between them. The CDR3 DNA reads as TGTGCCAGCAGCCAAGGTTACATCGACGAGCAGTACTTC. Its translation: CASSQGYIDEQYF.

This CDR3 reads CSARDPRGSGANVLTF. As DNA, the CDR3 is TGCAGTGCTAGAGATCCAAGGGGGTCTGGGGCCAACGTCCTGACTTTC. The rearrangement uses TRBV20-1 and TRBJ2-6; D possibly corresponds to TRBD1 (6 bases). The germline gives CDR1 DFQATT, CDR2 SNEGSKA (reference sequence). Trimming shortened V by 0 bases and J by 1 base, and 10 bases separated the two germline ends. The CDR3 spans 16 residues.

This clonotype turned up a few times. The chain joins TRBV3-1 to TRBJ2-3; D is ambiguous. The CDR3 spans 13 residues. V dropped 6 bases and J dropped 5 bases, with 12 bases sitting between them. CDR1 and CDR2 from the germline V gene are LGHDT and YNNKEL (reference sequence). The CDR3 DNA follows: TGTGCCAGCAGTCAGAGCCCGGGAGATACGCAGTATTTT. As protein: CASSQSPGDTQYF.

The chain combines TRBV12-3 or TRBV12-4 with TRBJ2-7; the D call may be TRBD1 or TRBD2 (6 bases each). The CDR3 covers 14 residues. The ends were cut back, 6 bases at V and 5 bases at J, with 17 bases in the middle. The CDR3 DNA reads as TGTGCCAGCAGCCGGACTACAGGGTTCCACGAGCAGTACTTC. This encodes CASSRTTGFHEQYF.

The table lists this clonotype with many counts. This chain links TRBV20-1 with TRBJ2-7; D is perhaps TRBD2 (6 bases). Germline V gene sequence: CDR1 DFQATT, CDR2 SNEGSKA (reference sequence). V lost 6 bases to trimming and J lost 1 base, with 10 bases between them. The CDR3 consists of 12 residues. The CDR3 DNA follows: TGCAGTGCACCCGGGGGTTCCTACGAGCAGTACTTC. Translated: CSAPGGSYEQYF.

This clonotype was counted a few times. The chain uses TRBV3-1 and TRBJ2-7, with TRBD2 matching over 8 bases. Germline V lookup: CDR1 LGHDT, CDR2 YNNKEL (reference sequence). The CDR3 runs 13 residues. Germline trimming cut 1 base from V and 4 bases from J; bases unmatched to any gene: 0. In DNA, the CDR3 is TGTGCCAGCAGCCAAGCGGGAGGGTACGAGCAGTACTTC. It is translated as CASSQAGGYEQYF.

This clonotype was counted a few times. An end of the junction does not agree with germline; a read error may underlie this. The J gene is TRBJ2-5, the V gene TRBV6-2 or TRBV6-3; 8 bases map to TRBD1. CDR3 length equals 14 residues. Germline V CDR1 and CDR2: MNHEY, SVGEGT. CDR3 sequence (DNA): TGTGCTAGCAGTTACAGGGGGAAGCAAGAGACCCAGTACTTC. It specifies CASSYRGKQETQYF.

This clonotype occurred a few times. The chain recombines TRBV18 with TRBJ1-1, with a possible D match to TRBD1 (6 bases). This CDR3 region has 12 residues. The germline V gene has CDR1 KGHSH and CDR2 LQKENI. Deletions cut 3 bases from V and 6 bases from J, with 8 bases between. The CDR3 DNA sequence: TGTGCCAGCTCACCTTACAGGGCTGAAGCTTTCTTT. As protein: CASSPYRAEAFF.

The chain links TRBV12-3 or TRBV12-4 to TRBJ2-1; TRBD2 matches at 11 bases. Germline trimming cut 4 bases from V and 6 bases from J; bases unmatched to any gene: 8. There are 16 residues in the CDR3. CDR3 region: CASSWDSGRALNEQFF. The CDR3 nucleotides are TGTGCCAGCAGTTGGGATAGCGGGAGGGCCCTCAATGAGCAGTTCTTC.

With regard to this clonotype: The CDR3 carries no conserved terminal phenylalanine or tryptophan, so it likely arises from a read error. The genes are TRBV6-1 and TRBJ2-5; 8 nucleotides align to TRBD2. Germline V gene lookup returns CDR1 MNHNS and CDR2 SASEGT. V lost 7 bases, J lost 0 bases, and 7 bases stayed unmatched. CDR3 size: 15 residues. The CDR3 sequence: CASINGGADQETQYY. As DNA, the CDR3 is TGTGCCAGCATCAACGGGGGGGCGGACCAAGAGACCCAGTACTAC.

The V and J genes are TRBV24-1 and TRBJ2-5; perhaps TRBD1 as D (6 bases). CDR1 is KGHDR, CDR2 SFDVKD, per germline. The CDR3 contains 13 residues. V was cut by 7 bases and J by 0 bases, with 8 bases left in between. Written as DNA, the CDR3 is TGTGCCACCAGGCAGGGGTACCAAGAGACCCAGTACTTC. Amino acid sequence: CATRQGYQETQYF.

This clonotype was recorded at least ten times. This rearrangement joins TRBV6-1 to TRBJ2-7, with 9 bases fitting TRBD2. This CDR3 spans 13 amino acids. Germline CDR1 reads MNHNS; CDR2 reads SASEGT. The V gene end was trimmed by 7 bases and the J gene end by 4 bases; junction bases not matched to a gene: 5. CDR3 nucleotides: TGTGCCAGCATCCCCGCGGGGGGGTACGAGCAGTACTTC. Amino acids: CASIPAGGYEQYF.

This clonotype was counted a few times. The CDR3 spells CATEGRGKQFF. CDR3 nucleotide sequence: TGTGCCACGGAAGGGAGGGGTAAGCAGTTCTTC. The chain combines TRBV11-2 with TRBJ2-1; 7 nucleotides agree with TRBD2. The CDR3 has 11 amino acids. Germline V gene data show CDR1 as SGHAT and CDR2 as FQNNGV. The J segment lost 11 bases and the V segment lost 10 bases, leaving 8 bases of the junction unmatched.

This chain connects TRBV3-1 to TRBJ1-5; D not resolved. The germline CDR1 and CDR2 sequences are LGHDT and YNNKEL (reference sequence). Trimming took 8 bases from V and 7 from J, leaving 21 bases between them. The CDR3 length is 15 residues. The CDR3 DNA is TGTGCCAGCTCGGCCTCTGACTCCTTTGGGCAGCCCCAGCATTTT. Protein: CASSASDSFGQPQHF. The whole variable domain, filled in from reference TRBV3-1 and TRBJ1-5, reads DTAVSQTPKYLVTQMGNDKSIKCEQNLGHDTMYWYKQDSKKFLKIMFSYNNKELIINETVPNRFSPKSPDKAHLNLHINSLELGDSAVYFCASSASDSFGQPQHFGDGTRLSIL.

This clonotype was counted only a few times. The chain couples TRBV6-2 or TRBV6-3 to TRBJ2-1; D is perhaps TRBD2 (6 bases). The CDR3 has 15 amino acids. V lost 4 bases to trimming and J lost 12 bases, with 22 bases between them. The germline CDR1 and CDR2 sequences are MNHEY and SVGEGT. The CDR3 spells CASSSVRGARGGQFF. The CDR3 nucleotides are TGTGCCAGCAGTTCGGTCCGCGGGGCCCGCGGTGGGCAGTTCTTC.

This clonotype showed up just a few times. An end of the junction differs from the germline gene, which may be a read error. The V and J genes are TRBV7-7 and TRBJ2-7; D gene uncertain. Germline CDR1 reads SSHAT; CDR2 reads FNYEAQ (reference sequence). The CDR3 runs to 13 residues. DNA of the CDR3: TGTGCTAGCAGCTTAACGACGGACTACGAGCAGTACTTC. It is translated as CASSLTTDYEQYF.

Many counts were recorded for this clonotype. CDR3 region: CASSLMGALKEQYF. CDR3 bases: TGTGCCAGCAGTTTAATGGGAGCCCTCAAGGAGCAGTACTTC. The chain recombines TRBV12-3 or TRBV12-4 with TRBJ2-7, with D possibly matching TRBD2 (5 bases). This CDR3 region has 14 residues. V was shortened by 2 bases and J by 7 bases, with 15 bases between the two germline ends.